Following are 3 T cell receptor beta chains from one sample sequenced in a study of siplizumab effects on memory and regulatory T cells. Sequencing was performed with immunoSEQ multiplex PCR; in TCRdb, only in-frame clones are kept and a portion is missing. In the table there are roughly 100,000 clones, roughly 96% of which are singletons. Sequenced material: naive CD4+ T cells sorted from blood. All receptors come from a human donor in good health.

The chain's CDR3 is CASSPGLGLAGVDEQFF. In DNA, the CDR3 is TGTGCCAGCAGCCCCGGTTTAGGGCTAGCGGGGGTGGATGAGCAGTTCTTC. This chain links TRBV11-1 with TRBJ2-1, with 10 bases matching TRBD2. V dropped 5 bases and J dropped 8; count of bases not matched to a gene: 15. The CDR3 has 17 residues. Per the germline V gene, CDR1 is SGHAT and CDR2 is FQDESV (reference sequence).

This clone was observed a single time. The chain carries TRBV5-1 and TRBJ2-1, with 12 bases lining up with TRBD2. Germline V gene lookup returns CDR1 SGHRS and CDR2 YFSETQ. This CDR3 contains 16 residues. The trim removed 4 bases at V and 5 bases at J, leaving 7 bases unmatched. The DNA of the CDR3 is TGCGCCAGCAGCGACCCTAGCGGGGGGGCCAACAATGAGCAGTTCTTC. Protein sequence: CASSDPSGGANNEQFF.

The V and J genes are TRBV4-2 and TRBJ1-1, with 7 bases aligning to TRBD1. With V trimmed by 0 bases and J by 8 bases, 3 bases remained unmatched. The CDR3 totals 13 residues. Germline CDR1 and CDR2: LGHNA and YNFKEQ. The CDR3 reads CASSQDQDREAFF. The CDR3 nucleotides read TGTGCCAGCAGCCAAGATCAGGACAGGGAAGCTTTCTTT.